The 5 T cell receptor beta chains listed next were all sequenced from one sample in a study of shared clonotypes between healthy human individuals. The table came from immunoSEQ multiplex PCR; TCRdb's copy has only in-frame clones and leaves some out. Seen here are about 2.2 million clones, roughly 95% observed once, and the top ten hold approximately 1.6%. Selected positively for CCR7 and CD45RO-negative, naive CD8 cells excluded terminally differentiated effector memory CD45RA+ cells. The sequenced sample consisted of naive CD8+ T cells from PBMCs. These receptors were collected from a man aged 18 to 29 in good health. Some clones in this sample may be carry-over from other donors' samples.

The chain carries TRBV27 and TRBJ1-1; D call uncertain. Trimming cost V 2 bases and J 0 bases, with 7 bases left between them. Germline V gives CDR1 MNHEY, CDR2 SMNVEV (reference sequence). This CDR3 has 14 residues. CDR3 in DNA: TGTGCCAGCAGTTTAACAGACATGAACACTGAAGCTTTCTTT. This encodes CASSLTDMNTEAFF.

The rearrangement uses TRBV10-3 and TRBJ1-5, with 10 bases identical to TRBD1. Germline V gives CDR1 ENHRY, CDR2 SYGVKD. Trimming cost V 6 bases and J 0 bases; bases outside gene matches: 5. The CDR3 has 16 residues. Here the CDR3 reads CAIRPGTGASNQPQHF. As DNA, the CDR3 is TGTGCCATCAGACCCGGGACAGGGGCTAGCAATCAGCCCCAGCATTTT.

The chain combines TRBV6-1 with TRBJ2-1; 10 bases map to TRBD2. V lost 8 bases, J lost 4 bases, and 5 bases stayed unmatched. There are 14 residues in the CDR3. Germline-derived CDR1 and CDR2 are MNHNS and SASEGT. CDR3 nucleotide sequence: TGTGCCAGCTCTAGCGGGGGCCTATACAATGAGCAGTTCTTC. Amino acid sequence: CASSSGGLYNEQFF.

As DNA, the CDR3 is TGTGCCAGCAGTCCAGGATACGGCGGGGAGCTGTTTTTT. This translates into CASSPGYGGELFF. This chain uses TRBV6-5 with TRBJ2-2; D ambiguous. Germline CDR1 reads MNHEY; CDR2 reads SVGAGI. The V gene lost 5 bases and the J gene lost 7 bases, with 11 bases spanning the gap. The CDR3 is made up of 13 amino acids.

This clone was found once. V and J are TRBV9 and TRBJ2-1; 9 bases agree with TRBD2. The CDR3 is 17 residues long. CDR1 is SGDLS, CDR2 YYNGEE, per germline. The V and J ends lost 3 bases and 5 bases, in that order; junction bases with no gene match: 12. CDR3 sequence reads: CASSGNPGASGNNEQFF. Here the CDR3 DNA reads TGTGCCAGCAGCGGGAACCCTGGTGCTAGCGGGAACAATGAGCAGTTCTTC.